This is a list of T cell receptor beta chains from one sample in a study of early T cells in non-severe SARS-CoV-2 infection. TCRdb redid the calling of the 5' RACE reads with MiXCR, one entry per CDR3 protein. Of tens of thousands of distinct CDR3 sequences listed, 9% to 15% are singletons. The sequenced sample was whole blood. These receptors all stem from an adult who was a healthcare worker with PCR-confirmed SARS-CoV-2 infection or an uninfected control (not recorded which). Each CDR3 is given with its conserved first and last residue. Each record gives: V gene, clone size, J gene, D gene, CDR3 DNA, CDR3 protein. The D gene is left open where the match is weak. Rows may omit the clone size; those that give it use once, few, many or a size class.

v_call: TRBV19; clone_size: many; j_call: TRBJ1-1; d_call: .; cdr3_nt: TGTGCCAGTAGTATGCGGGGCCCGGGCACTGAAGCTTTCTTT; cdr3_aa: CASSMRGPGTEAFF
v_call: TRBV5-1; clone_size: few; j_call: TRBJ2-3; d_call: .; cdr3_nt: TGCGCCAGCAGCTTGGCGTCAGGAGAAGATACGCAGTATTTT; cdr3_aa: CASSLASGEDTQYF
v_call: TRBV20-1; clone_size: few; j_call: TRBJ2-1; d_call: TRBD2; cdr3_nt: TGCAGTGCTAGTAGCGGGGGAGATTACAATGAGCAGTTCTTC; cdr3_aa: CSASSGGDYNEQFF
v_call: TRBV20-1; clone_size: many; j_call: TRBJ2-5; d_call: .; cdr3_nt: TGCAGTGCGCCGGAGGGCTCCAAAGAGACCCAGTACTTC; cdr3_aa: CSAPEGSKETQYF
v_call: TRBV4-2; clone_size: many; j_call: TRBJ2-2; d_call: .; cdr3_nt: TGTGCCAGCAGCCAAGGCAGCAAAACCGGGGAGCTGTTTTTT; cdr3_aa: CASSQGSKTGELFF
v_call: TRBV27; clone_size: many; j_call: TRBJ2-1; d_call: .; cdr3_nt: TGTGCCAGCAGTTTTCCTAGTCCCAATGAGCAGTTCTTC; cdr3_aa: CASSFPSPNEQFF
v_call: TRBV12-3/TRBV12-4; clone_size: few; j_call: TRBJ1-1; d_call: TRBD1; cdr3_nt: TGTGCCAGCAGTATTAGGACAGGTGTTACTTTCTTT; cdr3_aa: CASSIRTGVTFF
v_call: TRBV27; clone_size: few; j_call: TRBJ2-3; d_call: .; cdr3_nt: TGTGCCAGCAGTAGGAATTTTGGGACAGATACGCAGTATTTT; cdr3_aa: CASSRNFGTDTQYF
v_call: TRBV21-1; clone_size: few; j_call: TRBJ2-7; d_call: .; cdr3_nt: TGTGCCAGCAGCGCCCGCCGACAGGGAACCTACGAGCAGTACTTC; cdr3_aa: CASSARRQGTYEQYF
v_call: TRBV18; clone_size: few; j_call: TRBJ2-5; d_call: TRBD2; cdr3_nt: TGTGCCAGCTCACCGGGACTAGCGGAAGAGACCCAGTACTTC; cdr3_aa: CASSPGLAEETQYF
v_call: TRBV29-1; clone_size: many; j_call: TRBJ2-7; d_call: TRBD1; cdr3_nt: TGCAGCGTTGAGGGGACAGGGGGATACGAGCAGTACTTC; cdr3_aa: CSVEGTGGYEQYF
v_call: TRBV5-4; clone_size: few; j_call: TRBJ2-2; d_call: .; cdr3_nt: TGTGCCAGCAGAAGTACCGCCGGGGAGCTGTTTTTT; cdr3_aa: CASRSTAGELFF
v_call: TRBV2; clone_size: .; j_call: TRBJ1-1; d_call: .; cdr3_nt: TGTGCCAGCAGTACATCTGGTGGGACTGAAGTTTTCTTT; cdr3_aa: CASSTSGGTEVFF
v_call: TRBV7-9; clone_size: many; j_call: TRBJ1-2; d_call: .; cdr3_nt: TGTGCCAGCAGCATGGACGGACCGCGTGAAGTTGGCTACACCTTC; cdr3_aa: CASSMDGPREVGYTF
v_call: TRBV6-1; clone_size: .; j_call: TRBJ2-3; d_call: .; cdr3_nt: TGTGCCAGCAGTGAAGCACTAGTGGGGGCAGATACGCAGTATTTT; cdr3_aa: CASSEALVGADTQYF
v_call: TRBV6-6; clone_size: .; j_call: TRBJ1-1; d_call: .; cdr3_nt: TGTGCCAGCAGTACCCCCGCAACCACTGAAGCTTTCTTT; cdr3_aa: CASSTPATTEAFF
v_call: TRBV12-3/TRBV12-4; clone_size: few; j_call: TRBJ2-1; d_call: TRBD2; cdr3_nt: TGTGCCAGCAGACCCGGGACTAGCGGTAATGAGCAGTTCTTC; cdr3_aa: CASRPGTSGNEQFF
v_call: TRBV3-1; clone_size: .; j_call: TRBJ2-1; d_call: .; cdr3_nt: TGTGCCAGCAGCCAAGTAGGGGTGGATCAGTTCTTC; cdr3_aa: CASSQVGVDQFF
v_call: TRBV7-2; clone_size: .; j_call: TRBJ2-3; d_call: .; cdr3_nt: TGTGCCAGCAGCTTAGACCAGCGGCTGCCAGCAGATACGCAGTATTTT; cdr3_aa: CASSLDQRLPADTQYF
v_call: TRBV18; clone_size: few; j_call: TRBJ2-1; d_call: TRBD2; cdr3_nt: TGTGCCAGCTCACCCTCTAGCGGGAGGTCCTACAATGAGCAGTTCTTC; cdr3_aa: CASSPSSGRSYNEQFF
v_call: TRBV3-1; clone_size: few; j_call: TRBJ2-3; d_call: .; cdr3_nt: TGTGCCAGCAGCCACTTAGCGGATACGCAGTATTTT; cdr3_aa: CASSHLADTQYF
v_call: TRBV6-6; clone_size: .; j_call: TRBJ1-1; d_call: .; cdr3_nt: TGTGCCAGCAGTTACTCGTCGAATATCGTGGTTGAAGCTTTCTTT; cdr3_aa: CASSYSSNIVVEAFF
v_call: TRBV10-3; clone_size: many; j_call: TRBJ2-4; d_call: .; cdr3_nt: TGTGCCATCAGTGAGCGGGGATCTGAAGCCAAAAACATTCAGTACTTC; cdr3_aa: CAISERGSEAKNIQYF
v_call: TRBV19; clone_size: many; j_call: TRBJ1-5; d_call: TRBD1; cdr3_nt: TGTGCCAGTTGGCGGGACAGGGTGGGTAATCAGCCCCAGCATTTT; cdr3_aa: CASWRDRVGNQPQHF
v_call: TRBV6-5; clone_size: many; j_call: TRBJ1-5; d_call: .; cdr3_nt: TGTGCCAGCAGCCCCTCGGGGGTCAATCAGCCCCAGCATTTT; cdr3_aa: CASSPSGVNQPQHF
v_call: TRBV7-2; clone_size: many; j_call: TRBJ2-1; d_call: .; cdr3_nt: TGTGCCAGCAGCTTCTCAGGGTACAATGAGCAGTTCTTC; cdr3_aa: CASSFSGYNEQFF
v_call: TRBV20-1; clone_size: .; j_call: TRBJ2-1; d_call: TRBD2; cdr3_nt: TGCAGTGCTAGTAGGTTACTAGCGGGGTACAATGAGCAGTTCTTC; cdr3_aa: CSASRLLAGYNEQFF
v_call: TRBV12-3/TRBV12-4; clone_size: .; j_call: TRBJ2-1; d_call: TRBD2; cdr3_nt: TGTGCCAGCAGTCGGGGGGACTCCCCGAATGAGCAGTTCTTC; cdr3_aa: CASSRGDSPNEQFF